The source of this T cell receptor beta chain is a study of cytomegalovirus exposure and HLA in healthy donors. Trimming took 5 bases from V and 0 from J, leaving 11 bases between them. The CDR3 spans 15 residues. In germline, CDR1 is PRHDT, CDR2 FYEKMQ (reference sequence). Researchers ran the PCR with 60 Vbeta and 13 Jbeta primers. Here immunoSEQ multiplex PCR was the method, and the copy in TCRdb shows in-frame clones only, minus some. The repertoire has approximately 120,000 clones, roughly 77% of them found once; the top ten carry approximately 1.1%. This clonotype originated in a woman in her twenties or thirties in good health and CMV-seronegative. The sample consisted of PBMCs. V gene TRBV13 combines with J gene TRBJ2-1; D might be TRBD1 (6 bases). As DNA, the CDR3 is TGTGCCAGCAGCGAAAACAGGGTCTCCTACAATGAGCAGTTCTTC. Translated, it gives CASSENRVSYNEQFF.